This TCR beta chain was observed in a study of blood T cell repertoires in COVID-19. Study-wide background: Acute and convalescent COVID-19 specimens originated in the United States, Italy and Spain. T cells, B-cell-depleted T cells, or PBMCs supplied cDNA or gDNA.

This clone was counted between two and nine times. In the original analysis: Reference gene primer amplification gave estimated nucleated cell counts. Only in-frame clones appear in the TCRdb table, and some are missing; sequencing was by immunoSEQ multiplex PCR. The V and J calls and clone size come from that table; D and trimming were worked out from the DNA. The sample contains about 68,000 clones, 80% to 95% of which appear only once. J gave up 6 bases and V 4 bases, and 7 bases lay outside the gene matches. This CDR3 is 14 amino acids long. Germline CDR1 is MNHEY and CDR2 is SVGEGT. The sequence was collected from a woman between 55 and 75 years old with active COVID-19. The gene calls are TRBV6-2 or TRBV6-3 and TRBJ2-7; 9 bases are shared with TRBD1. Sequencing was carried out using peripheral blood. The CDR3 region has the DNA TGTGCCAGCAGTTCCACCGGGACAGGGCGCGAGCAGTACTTC. Its translation: CASSSTGTGREQYF.